Sequencing of this T cell receptor beta chain was carried out in a study of blood T cell repertoires in COVID-19. Individuals drawn from approximately 22 US areas were roughly 18 to 89 years old. Grouping used clinical history reported by participants in a survey and questionnaire. People in the exposed group encountered a COVID-19 case within 2 weeks before entering the study. Per the original data handling: Nucleated cell counts were estimated from reference gene primer amplification. Assay: immunoSEQ multiplex PCR; the TCRdb copy retains only in-frame clones and omits some. V and J calls and clone size are copied from that table; D and trimming were computed from the DNA. Of 180,000 or so clones detected, roughly 80% appear once; the ten largest clones hold roughly an eighth. Sequenced sample: PBMCs or T cells enriched from blood (not recorded which). This clonotype was sampled from a man between 60 and 75 years old who had been exposed to COVID-19.

CDR3 bases: TGTGCCAGCAGCTTCCTAGCTGTCGATACGCAGTATTTT. Its protein product is CASSFLAVDTQYF. The chain has TRBV11-2 and TRBJ2-3; D possibly corresponds to TRBD2 (5 bases). The CDR3 is 13 residues long. Trimming pared 3 bases from V and 6 bases from J, leaving 10 bases between. Germline V gene sequence: CDR1 SGHAT, CDR2 FQNNGV.